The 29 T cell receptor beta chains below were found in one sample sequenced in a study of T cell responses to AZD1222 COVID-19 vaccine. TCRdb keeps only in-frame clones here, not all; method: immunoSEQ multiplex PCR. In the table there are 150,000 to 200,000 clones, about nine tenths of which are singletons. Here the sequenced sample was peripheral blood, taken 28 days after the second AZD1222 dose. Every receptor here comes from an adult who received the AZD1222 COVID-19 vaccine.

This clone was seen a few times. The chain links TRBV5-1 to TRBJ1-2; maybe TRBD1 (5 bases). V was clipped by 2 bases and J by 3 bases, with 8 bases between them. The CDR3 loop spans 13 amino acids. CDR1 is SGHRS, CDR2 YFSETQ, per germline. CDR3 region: CASSFGGDYGYTF. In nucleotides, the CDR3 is TGCGCCAGCAGCTTTGGGGGGGACTATGGCTACACCTTC.

The CDR3 is CASGNTGYQETQYF. CDR3 nucleotides: TGTGCCAGCGGGAATACAGGGTACCAAGAGACCCAGTACTTC. The rearrangement joins TRBV27 to TRBJ2-5, with D possibly matching TRBD1 (6 bases). The V end lost 8 bases, the J end lost 0 bases, and 13 bases lay between the germline ends. This CDR3 is 14 amino acids long. Germline V gene lookup returns CDR1 MNHEY and CDR2 SMNVEV (reference sequence).

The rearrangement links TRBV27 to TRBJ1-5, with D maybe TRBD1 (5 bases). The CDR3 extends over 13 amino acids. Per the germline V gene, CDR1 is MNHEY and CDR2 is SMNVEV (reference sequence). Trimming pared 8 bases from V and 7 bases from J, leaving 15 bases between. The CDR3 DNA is TGTGCCAGCGGGACTAAGAGGGACCAGCCCCAGCATTTT. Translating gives CASGTKRDQPQHF.

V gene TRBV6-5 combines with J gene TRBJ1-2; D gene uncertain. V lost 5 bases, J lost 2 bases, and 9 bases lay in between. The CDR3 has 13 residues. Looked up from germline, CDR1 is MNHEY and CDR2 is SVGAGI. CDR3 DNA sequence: TGTGCCAGCAGTACCTGGTCCAACTATGGCTACACCTTC. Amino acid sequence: CASSTWSNYGYTF.

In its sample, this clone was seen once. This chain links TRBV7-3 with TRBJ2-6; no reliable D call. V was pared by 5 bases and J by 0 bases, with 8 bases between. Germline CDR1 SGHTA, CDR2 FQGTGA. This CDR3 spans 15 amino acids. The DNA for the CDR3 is TGTGCCAGCAGCCCGACATTCTCTGGGGCCAACGTCCTGACTTTC. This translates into CASSPTFSGANVLTF.

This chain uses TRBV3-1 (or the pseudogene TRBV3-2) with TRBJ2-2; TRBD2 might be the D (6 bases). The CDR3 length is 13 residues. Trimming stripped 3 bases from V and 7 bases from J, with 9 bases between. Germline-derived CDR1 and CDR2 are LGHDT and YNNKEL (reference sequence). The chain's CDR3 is CASSHGGFGELFF. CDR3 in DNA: TGTGCCAGCAGCCACGGGGGTTTCGGGGAGCTGTTTTTT.

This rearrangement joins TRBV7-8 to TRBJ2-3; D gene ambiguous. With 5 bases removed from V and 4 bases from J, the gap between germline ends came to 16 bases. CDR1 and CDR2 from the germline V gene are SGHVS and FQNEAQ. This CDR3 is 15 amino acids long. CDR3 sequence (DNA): TGTGCCAGCAGCCCTCAGATGGGTATTGCAGATACGCAGTATTTT. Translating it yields CASSPQMGIADTQYF.

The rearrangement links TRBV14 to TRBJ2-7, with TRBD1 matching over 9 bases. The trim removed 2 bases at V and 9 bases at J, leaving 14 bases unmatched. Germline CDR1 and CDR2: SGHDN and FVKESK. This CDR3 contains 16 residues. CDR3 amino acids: CASSQLAGTGWSGQYF. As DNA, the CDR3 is TGTGCCAGCAGCCAATTGGCCGGGACAGGGTGGTCTGGGCAGTACTTC. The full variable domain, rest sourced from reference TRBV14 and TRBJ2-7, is EAGVTQFPSHSVIEKGQTVTLRCDPISGHDNLYWYRRVMGKEIKFLLHFVKESKQDESGMPNNRFLAERTGGTYSTLKVQPAELEDSGVYFCASSQLAGTGWSGQYFGPGTRLTVT.

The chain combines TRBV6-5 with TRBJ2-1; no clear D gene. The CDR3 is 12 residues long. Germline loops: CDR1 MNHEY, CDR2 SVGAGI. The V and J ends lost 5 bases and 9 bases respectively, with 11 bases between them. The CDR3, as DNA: TGTGCCAGCAGTCAGAGAATGGGTGAGCAGTTCTTC. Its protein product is CASSQRMGEQFF.

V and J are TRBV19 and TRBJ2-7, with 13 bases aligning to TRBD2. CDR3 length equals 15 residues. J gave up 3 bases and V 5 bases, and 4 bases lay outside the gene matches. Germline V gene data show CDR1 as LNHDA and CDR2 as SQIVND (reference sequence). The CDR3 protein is CASSPWTSGGYEQYF. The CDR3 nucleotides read TGTGCCAGTAGTCCATGGACTAGCGGGGGCTACGAGCAGTACTTC.

The CDR3 loop is CASTYSGASYNEQFF. In nucleotides, the CDR3 is TGTGCCAGCACCTATAGCGGGGCGAGTTACAATGAGCAGTTCTTC. The chain has TRBV13 and TRBJ2-1, with TRBD2 identical over 8 bases. Unmatched junction bases numbered 9, after V lost 7 bases and J lost 4 bases. In germline, CDR1 is PRHDT, CDR2 FYEKMQ (reference sequence). The CDR3 loop spans 15 amino acids. Complete variable domain (other parts from reference TRBV13 and TRBJ2-1): AAGVIQSPRHLIKEKRETATLKCYPIPRHDTVYWYQQGPGQDPQFLISFYEKMQSDKGSIPDRFSAQQFSDYHSELNMSSLELGDSALYFCASTYSGASYNEQFFGPGTRLTVL.

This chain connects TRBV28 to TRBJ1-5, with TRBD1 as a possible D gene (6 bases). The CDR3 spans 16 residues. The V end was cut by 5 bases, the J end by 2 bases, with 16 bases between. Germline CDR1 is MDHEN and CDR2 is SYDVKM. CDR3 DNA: TGTGCCAGCAGTCCGAAACAGGGTAAGGGCAATCAGCCCCAGCATTTT. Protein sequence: CASSPKQGKGNQPQHF.

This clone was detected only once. CDR3 residues: CAWSVRGPRAPEAFF. CDR3 nucleotide sequence: TGTGCCTGGAGTGTAAGGGGTCCCAGGGCCCCTGAAGCTTTCTTT. The rearrangement joins TRBV30 to TRBJ1-1; tentative D call: TRBD1 (5 bases). Germline loops: CDR1 GTSNPN, CDR2 SVGIG (reference sequence). The CDR3 runs 15 residues. V dropped 0 bases and J dropped 6 bases, with 17 bases sitting between them.

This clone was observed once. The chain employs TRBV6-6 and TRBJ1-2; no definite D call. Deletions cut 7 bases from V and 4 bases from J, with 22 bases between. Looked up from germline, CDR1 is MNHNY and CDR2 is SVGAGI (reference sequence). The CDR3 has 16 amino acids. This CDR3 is CASTHPSGMSVYGYTF. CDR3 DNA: TGTGCCAGCACCCACCCGTCGGGGATGTCAGTCTATGGCTACACCTTC.

CDR3 in DNA: TGTGCCAGCAGTCTGGGGGCAGGTCGATATCAGCCCCAGCATTTT. Translated, it gives CASSLGAGRYQPQHF. The V gene is TRBV2, the J gene TRBJ1-5, with D possibly TRBD1 on 6 matching bases. The CDR3 totals 15 residues. V lost 5 bases and J lost 5, with 16 bases in between. Germline CDR1 reads SNHLY; CDR2 reads FYNNEI.

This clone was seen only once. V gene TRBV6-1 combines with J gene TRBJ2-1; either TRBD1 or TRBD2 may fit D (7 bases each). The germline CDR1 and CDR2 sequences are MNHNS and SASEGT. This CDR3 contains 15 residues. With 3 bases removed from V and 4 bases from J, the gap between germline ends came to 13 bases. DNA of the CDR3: TGTGCCAGCAGTGATTCTCAGGGGGGGTACAATGAGCAGTTCTTC. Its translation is CASSDSQGGYNEQFF.

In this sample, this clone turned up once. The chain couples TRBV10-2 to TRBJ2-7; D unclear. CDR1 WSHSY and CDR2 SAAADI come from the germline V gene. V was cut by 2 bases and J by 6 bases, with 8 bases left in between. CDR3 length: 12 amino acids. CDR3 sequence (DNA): TGCGCCAGCAGTGAGGTCAGAGGCGAGCAGTACTTC. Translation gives CASSEVRGEQYF.

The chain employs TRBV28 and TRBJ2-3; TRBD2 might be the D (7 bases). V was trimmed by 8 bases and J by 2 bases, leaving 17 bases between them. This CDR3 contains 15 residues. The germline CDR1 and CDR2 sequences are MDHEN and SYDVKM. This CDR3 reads CASSLGAGDTDTQYF. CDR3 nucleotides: TGTGCCAGCTCATTGGGGGCGGGAGACACAGATACGCAGTATTTT.

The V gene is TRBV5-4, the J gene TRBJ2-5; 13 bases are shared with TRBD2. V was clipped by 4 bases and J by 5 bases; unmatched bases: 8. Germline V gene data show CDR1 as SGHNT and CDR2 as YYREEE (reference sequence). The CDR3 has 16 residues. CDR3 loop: CASSNPGTSGVETQYF. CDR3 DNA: TGTGCCAGCAGCAACCCCGGGACTAGCGGGGTGGAGACCCAGTACTTC.

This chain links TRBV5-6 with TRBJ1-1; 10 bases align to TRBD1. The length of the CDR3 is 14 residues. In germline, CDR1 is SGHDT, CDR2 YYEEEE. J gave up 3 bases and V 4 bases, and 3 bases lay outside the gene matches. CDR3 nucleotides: TGTGCCAGCAGCACCGGACAGGGGGACACTGAAGCTTTCTTT. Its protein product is CASSTGQGDTEAFF.

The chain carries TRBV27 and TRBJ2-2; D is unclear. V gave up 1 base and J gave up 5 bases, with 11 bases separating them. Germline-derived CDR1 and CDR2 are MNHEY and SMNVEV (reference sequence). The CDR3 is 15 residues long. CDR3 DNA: TGTGCCAGCAGTTTATGGGGATCAGGTACCGGGGAGCTGTTTTTT. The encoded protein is CASSLWGSGTGELFF.

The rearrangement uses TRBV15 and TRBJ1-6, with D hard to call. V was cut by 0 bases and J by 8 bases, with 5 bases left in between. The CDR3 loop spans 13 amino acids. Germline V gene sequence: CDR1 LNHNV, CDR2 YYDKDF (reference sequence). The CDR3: CATSRDVDSPLHF. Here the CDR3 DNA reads TGTGCCACCAGCAGAGACGTGGATTCACCCCTCCACTTT.

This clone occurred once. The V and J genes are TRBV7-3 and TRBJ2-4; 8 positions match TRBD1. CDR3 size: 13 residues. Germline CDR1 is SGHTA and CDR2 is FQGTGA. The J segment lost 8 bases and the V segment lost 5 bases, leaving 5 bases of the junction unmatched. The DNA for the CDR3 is TGTGCCAGCAGCCTGGACAGGGTGGACATTCAGTACTTC. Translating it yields CASSLDRVDIQYF. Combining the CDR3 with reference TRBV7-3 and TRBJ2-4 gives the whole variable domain GAGVSQTPSNKVTEKGKYVELRCDPISGHTALYWYRQSLGQGPEFLIYFQGTGAADDSGLPNDRFFAVRPEGSVSTLKIQRTERGDSAVYLCASSLDRVDIQYFGAGTRLSVL.

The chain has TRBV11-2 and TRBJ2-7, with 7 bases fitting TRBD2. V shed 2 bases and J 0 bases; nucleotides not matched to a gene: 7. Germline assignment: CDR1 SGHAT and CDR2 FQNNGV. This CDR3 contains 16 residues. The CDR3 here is CASSLSSSGSSYEQYF. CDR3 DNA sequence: TGTGCCAGCAGCTTATCTTCTAGCGGATCCTCCTACGAGCAGTACTTC.

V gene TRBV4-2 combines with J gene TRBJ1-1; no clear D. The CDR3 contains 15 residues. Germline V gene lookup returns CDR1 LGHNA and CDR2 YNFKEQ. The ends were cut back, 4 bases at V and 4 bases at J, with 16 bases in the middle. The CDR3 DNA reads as TGTGCCAGCAGCCGCCGGACTTCGGGTAGCACTGAAGCTTTCTTT. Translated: CASSRRTSGSTEAFF.

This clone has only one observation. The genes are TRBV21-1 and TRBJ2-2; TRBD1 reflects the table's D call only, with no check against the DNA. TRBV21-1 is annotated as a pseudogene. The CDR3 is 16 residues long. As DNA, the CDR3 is TGTGCCGGCCCACATCGACAGAATCAACCTACCGGGGAGCTGTTTTTT. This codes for CAGPHRQNQPTGELFF.

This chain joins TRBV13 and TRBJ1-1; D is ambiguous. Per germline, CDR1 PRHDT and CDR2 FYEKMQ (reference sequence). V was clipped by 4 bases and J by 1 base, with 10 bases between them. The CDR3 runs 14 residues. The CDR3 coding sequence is TGTGCCAGCAGCTATCAGTTGGGGAACACTGAAGCTTTCTTT. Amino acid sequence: CASSYQLGNTEAFF.

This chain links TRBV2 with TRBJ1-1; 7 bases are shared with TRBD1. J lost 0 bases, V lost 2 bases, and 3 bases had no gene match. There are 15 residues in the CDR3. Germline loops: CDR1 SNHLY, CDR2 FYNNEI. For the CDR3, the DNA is TGTGCCAGCAGTGAATGGGACAGCATGAACACTGAAGCTTTCTTT. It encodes CASSEWDSMNTEAFF.

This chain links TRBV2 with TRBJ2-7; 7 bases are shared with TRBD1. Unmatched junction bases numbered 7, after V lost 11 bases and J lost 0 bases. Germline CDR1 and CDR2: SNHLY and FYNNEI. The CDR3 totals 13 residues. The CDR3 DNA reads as TGTGCCGTACCGACAGGGAGCTCCTACGAGCAGTACTTC. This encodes CAVPTGSSYEQYF.